These 10 T cell receptor beta chains were all obtained from the same sample, sequenced in a study of shared clonotypes between healthy human individuals (dated by TCRdb to 2020 to 2021). For the CD8 naive samples, CD45RO-negative cells were positively selected for CCR7, yielding a CD45RA+CCR7+ population from which TemRA cells were excluded. The library was prepared using the immunoSEQ multiplex PCR assay. TCRdb retrieved this table from immuneACCESS and kept in-frame rearrangements only. Not all clones are present; in checked studies, unresolved V genes account for under half, and no reason is known for the remainder. The sample table lists a few million clones, just over 90% of them with a count of one. Approximately 1.7% of the sample is taken by the ten largest. The sequenced sample was naive CD8+ T cells from PBMCs. The cell subset or site label on this specimen signifies: CD45RA+CCR7+. All receptors derive from a young man in good health. Some clones in this sample may be carry-over from other donors' samples.

This chain connects TRBV6-5 to TRBJ2-7; tentatively, D is TRBD1 (6 bases). V lost 5 bases and J 2 bases, leaving 13 bases between the germline ends. Germline lookup yields CDR1 MNHEY and CDR2 SVGAGI. The CDR3 length is 14 residues. Here the CDR3 reads CASSESHRAYEQYF. CDR3 nucleotide sequence: TGTGCCAGCAGTGAATCCCACAGGGCCTACGAGCAGTACTTC.

The CDR3 loop reads CASSEGEVNTEAFF. For the CDR3, the DNA is TGTGCCAGCAGTGAAGGGGAAGTGAACACTGAAGCTTTCTTT. The rearrangement joins TRBV2 to TRBJ1-1; no reliable D call. The CDR3 runs to 14 residues. The V gene lost 1 base and the J gene lost 0 bases, with 6 bases spanning the gap. Germline V gene data show CDR1 as SNHLY and CDR2 as FYNNEI. Based on the CDR3 plus reference TRBV2 and TRBJ1-1, the full variable domain is EPEVTQTPSHQVTQMGQEVILRCVPISNHLYFYWYRQILGQKVEFLVSFYNNEISEKSEIFDDQFSVERPDGSNFTLKIRSTKLEDSAMYFCASSEGEVNTEAFFGQGTRLTVV.

This chain connects TRBV5-4 to TRBJ2-7; 11 bases fit TRBD2. In germline, CDR1 is SGHNT, CDR2 YYREEE (reference sequence). This CDR3 contains 14 residues. V trimming: 4 bases; J trimming: 3 bases; junction bases outside the gene matches: 3. The DNA for the CDR3 is TGTGCCAGCAGCACGGGACTAGCGGTCTACGAGCAGTACTTC. Its translation is CASSTGLAVYEQYF.

The chain links TRBV13 to TRBJ2-5, with D possibly being TRBD1 (5 bases). Between the trimmed V and J ends, which lost 6 bases and 2 bases, there was a span of 13 bases. This CDR3 has 14 residues. Germline assignment: CDR1 PRHDT and CDR2 FYEKMQ (reference sequence). This CDR3 is CASRYRFAQETQYF. The CDR3, as DNA: TGTGCCAGCAGATACAGGTTTGCTCAAGAGACCCAGTACTTC. Full variable domain (remainder filled in from reference TRBV13 and TRBJ2-5): AAGVIQSPRHLIKEKRETATLKCYPIPRHDTVYWYQQGPGQDPQFLISFYEKMQSDKGSIPDRFSAQQFSDYHSELNMSSLELGDSALYFCASRYRFAQETQYFGPGTRLLVL.

This chain's CDR3 is CASSYSNRGHDEQYF. CDR3 nucleotides: TGTGCCAGCAGTTACTCGAACAGGGGGCACGACGAGCAGTACTTC. The chain uses TRBV6-6 and TRBJ2-7; 9 bases align to TRBD1. Germline V lookup: CDR1 MNHNY, CDR2 SVGAGI (reference sequence). The V gene end was trimmed by 0 bases and the J gene end by 5 bases; junction bases not matched to a gene: 5. The CDR3 totals 15 residues.

The rearrangement joins TRBV4-1 to TRBJ2-7; 7 bases agree with TRBD1. Per the germline V gene, CDR1 is MGHRA and CDR2 is YSYEKL. V shed 4 bases and J 1 base; nucleotides not matched to a gene: 7. The CDR3 is 15 amino acids. The CDR3 coding sequence is TGCGCCAGCAGCCCTTCGCGACAGGGTTCCTACGAGCAGTACTTC. This sequence encodes CASSPSRQGSYEQYF.

V is TRBV5-4 and J is TRBJ2-1; the match to TRBD2 covers 11 bases. Germline CDR1 and CDR2: SGHNT and YYREEE (reference sequence). With V trimmed by 6 bases and J by 9 bases, 11 bases remained unmatched. The CDR3 runs 15 residues. CDR3 coding DNA: TGTGCCAGCACCCCGGGACTAGCGGTATTCAGTGAGCAGTTCTTC. Translation: CASTPGLAVFSEQFF.

This sequence joins TRBV7-6 and TRBJ2-1; 12 bases line up with TRBD2. With 8 bases clipped from V and 5 bases from J, the junction kept 1 base outside the gene matches. The CDR3 sequence is 13 residues long. Germline values: CDR1 SGHVS, CDR2 FNYEAQ. The CDR3 spells CASRTSGDNEQFF. The CDR3 DNA sequence: TGTGCCAGCCGGACTAGCGGGGACAATGAGCAGTTCTTC.

V is TRBV9 and J is TRBJ2-5; 9 bases line up with TRBD1. This CDR3 contains 16 residues. J was trimmed by 1 base and V by 5 bases; bases with no gene match: 9. Germline values: CDR1 SGDLS, CDR2 YYNGEE. CDR3 amino acids: CASRAGTGSSQETQYF. In nucleotides, the CDR3 is TGTGCCAGCAGAGCCGGGACAGGGTCTTCCCAAGAGACCCAGTACTTC.

The chain combines TRBV13 with TRBJ1-1; TRBD1 might be the D (5 bases). Trimming removed 5 bases from V and 1 base from J, with 14 bases in between. Germline V gene sequence: CDR1 PRHDT, CDR2 FYEKMQ (reference sequence). This CDR3 has 15 amino acids. Written as DNA, the CDR3 is TGTGCCAGCAGCGCGAGCGGGGGAGGGAACACTGAAGCTTTCTTT. It encodes CASSASGGGNTEAFF.